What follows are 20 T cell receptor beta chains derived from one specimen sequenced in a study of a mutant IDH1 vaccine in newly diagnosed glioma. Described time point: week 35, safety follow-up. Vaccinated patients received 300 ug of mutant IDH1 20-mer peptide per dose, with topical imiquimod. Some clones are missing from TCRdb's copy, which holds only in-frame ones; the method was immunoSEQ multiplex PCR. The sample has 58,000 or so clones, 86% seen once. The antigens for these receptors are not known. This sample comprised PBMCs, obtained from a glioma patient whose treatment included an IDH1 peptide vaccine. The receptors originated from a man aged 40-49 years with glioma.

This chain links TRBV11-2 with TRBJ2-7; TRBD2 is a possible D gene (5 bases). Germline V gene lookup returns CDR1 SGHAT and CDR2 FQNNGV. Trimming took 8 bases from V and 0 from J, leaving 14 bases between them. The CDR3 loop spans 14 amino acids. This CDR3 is CASYTRTRSYEQYF. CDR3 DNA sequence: TGTGCCAGCTATACTCGGACTCGCTCCTACGAGCAGTACTTC.

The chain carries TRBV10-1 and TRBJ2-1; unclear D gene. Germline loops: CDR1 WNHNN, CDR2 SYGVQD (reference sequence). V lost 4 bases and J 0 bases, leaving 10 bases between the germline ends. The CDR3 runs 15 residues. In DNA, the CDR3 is TGCGCCAGCAGTGTTAGCCCGAGCTCCTACAATGAGCAGTTCTTC. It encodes CASSVSPSSYNEQFF.

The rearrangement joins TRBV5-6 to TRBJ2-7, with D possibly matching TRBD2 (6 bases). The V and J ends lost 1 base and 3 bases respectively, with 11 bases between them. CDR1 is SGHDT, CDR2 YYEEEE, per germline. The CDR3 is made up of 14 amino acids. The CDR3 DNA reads TGTGCCAGCAGCTTGTACGGGGGACGCTACGAGCAGTACTTC. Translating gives CASSLYGGRYEQYF.

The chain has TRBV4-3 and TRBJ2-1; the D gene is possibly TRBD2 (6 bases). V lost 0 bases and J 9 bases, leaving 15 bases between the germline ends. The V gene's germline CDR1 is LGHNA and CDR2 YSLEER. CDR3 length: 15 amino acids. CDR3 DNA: TGCGCCAGCAGCCAAGATCCGGCACTAGCAGCTGAGCAGTTCTTC. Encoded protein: CASSQDPALAAEQFF.

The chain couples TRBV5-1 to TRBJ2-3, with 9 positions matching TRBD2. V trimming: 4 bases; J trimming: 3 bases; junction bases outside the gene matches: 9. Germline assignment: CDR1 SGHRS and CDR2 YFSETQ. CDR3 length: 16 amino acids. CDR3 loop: CASSPGTSYGTDTQYF. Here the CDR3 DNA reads TGCGCCAGCAGCCCCGGGACTAGCTACGGGACAGATACGCAGTATTTT.

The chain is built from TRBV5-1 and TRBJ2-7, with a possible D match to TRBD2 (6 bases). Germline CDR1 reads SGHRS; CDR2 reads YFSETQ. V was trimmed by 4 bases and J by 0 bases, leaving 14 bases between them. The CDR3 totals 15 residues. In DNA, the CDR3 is TGCGCCAGCAGCGTAGAACCCGGGAGCTCCTACGAGCAGTACTTC. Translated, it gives CASSVEPGSSYEQYF. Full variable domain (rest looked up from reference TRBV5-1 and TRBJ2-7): KAGVTQTPRYLIKTRGQQVTLSCSPISGHRSVSWYQQTPGQGLQFLFEYFSETQRNKGNFPGRFSGRQFSNSRSEMNVSTLELGDSALYLCASSVEPGSSYEQYFGPGTRLTVT.

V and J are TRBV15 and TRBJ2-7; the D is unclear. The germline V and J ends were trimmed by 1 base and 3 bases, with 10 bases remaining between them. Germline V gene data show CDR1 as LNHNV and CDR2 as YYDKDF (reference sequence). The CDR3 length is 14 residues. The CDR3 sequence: CATSRGAAVYEQYF. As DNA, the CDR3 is TGTGCCACCAGCAGAGGGGCAGCCGTCTACGAGCAGTACTTC. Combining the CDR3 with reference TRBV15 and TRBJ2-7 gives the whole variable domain DAMVIQNPRYQVTQFGKPVTLSCSQTLNHNVMYWYQQKSSQAPKLLFHYYDKDFNNEADTPDNFQSRRPNTSFCFLDIRSPGLGDTAMYLCATSRGAAVYEQYFGPGTRLTVT.

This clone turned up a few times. CDR3 nucleotide sequence: TGTGCCAGCAGCTTGGGTGGGGCTGGGCAGCCCCAGCATTTT. Translating gives CASSLGGAGQPQHF. This rearrangement joins TRBV5-4 to TRBJ1-5; weak D call: TRBD1 (5 bases). V dropped 0 bases and J dropped 7 bases, with 11 bases sitting between them. Germline V gene lookup returns CDR1 SGHNT and CDR2 YYREEE (reference sequence). This CDR3 spans 14 amino acids.

CDR3 amino acids: CASSIRTGWGIGSNQPQHF. Here the CDR3 DNA reads TGTGCCAGCAGCATCCGGACAGGTTGGGGGATAGGGAGCAATCAGCCCCAGCATTTT. J is TRBJ1-5 and V is TRBV7-8; 7 nucleotides match TRBD1. This CDR3 region has 19 residues. Per germline, CDR1 SGHVS and CDR2 FQNEAQ. Trimming at V came to 5 bases and at J to 1 base, leaving 17 bases not matched to a gene.

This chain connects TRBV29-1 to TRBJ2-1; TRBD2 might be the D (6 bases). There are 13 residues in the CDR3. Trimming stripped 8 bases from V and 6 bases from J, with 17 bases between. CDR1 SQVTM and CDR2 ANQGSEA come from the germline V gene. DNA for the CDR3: TGCAGCCTCCTGACAAAAGCGGGCAATGAGCAGTTCTTC. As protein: CSLLTKAGNEQFF.

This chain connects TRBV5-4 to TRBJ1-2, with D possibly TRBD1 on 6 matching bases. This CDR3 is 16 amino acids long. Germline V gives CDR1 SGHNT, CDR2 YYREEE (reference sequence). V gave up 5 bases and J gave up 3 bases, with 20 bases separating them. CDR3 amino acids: CASRRTGSPPHYGYTF. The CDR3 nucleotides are TGTGCCAGCAGACGAACAGGGAGCCCGCCCCACTATGGCTACACCTTC. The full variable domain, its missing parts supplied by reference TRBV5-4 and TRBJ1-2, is ETGVTQSPTHLIKTRGQQVTLRCSSQSGHNTVSWYQQALGQGPQFIFQYYREEENGRGNFPPRFSGLQFPNYSSELNVNALELDDSALYLCASRRTGSPPHYGYTFGSGTRLTVV.

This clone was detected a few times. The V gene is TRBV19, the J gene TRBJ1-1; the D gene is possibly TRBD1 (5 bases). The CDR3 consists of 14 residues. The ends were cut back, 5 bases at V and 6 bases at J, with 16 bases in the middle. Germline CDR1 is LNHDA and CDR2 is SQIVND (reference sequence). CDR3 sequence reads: CASSFGQGLPEAFF. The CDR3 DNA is TGTGCCAGTAGTTTTGGACAAGGACTCCCTGAAGCTTTCTTT.

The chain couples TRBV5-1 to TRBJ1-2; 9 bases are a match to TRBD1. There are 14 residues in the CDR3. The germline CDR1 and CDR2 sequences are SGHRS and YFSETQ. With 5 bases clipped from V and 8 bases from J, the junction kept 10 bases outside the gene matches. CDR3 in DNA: TGCGCCAGCAGATTAACCGGGACAGGGTTAGGCTACACCTTC. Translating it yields CASRLTGTGLGYTF.

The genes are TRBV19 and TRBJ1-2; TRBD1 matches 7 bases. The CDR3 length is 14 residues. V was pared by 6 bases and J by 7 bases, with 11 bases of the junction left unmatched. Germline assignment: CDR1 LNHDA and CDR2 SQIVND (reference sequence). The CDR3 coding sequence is TGTGCCAGTAGGACATCGATGGCAGGGGGTGGCTACACCTTC. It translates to CASRTSMAGGGYTF.

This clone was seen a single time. This chain's CDR3 is CASSASGRLTDTQYF. In DNA, the CDR3 is TGTGCCAGCAGCGCTAGCGGGAGGCTTACAGATACGCAGTATTTT. The chain couples TRBV9 to TRBJ2-3, with 11 bases identical to TRBD2. V gave up 3 bases and J gave up 3 bases; unmatched junction bases: 3. The CDR3 consists of 15 residues. Germline loops: CDR1 SGDLS, CDR2 YYNGEE. The full variable domain, its missing parts supplied by reference TRBV9 and TRBJ2-3, is DSGVTQTPKHLITATGQRVTLRCSPRSGDLSVYWYQQSLDQGLQFLIQYYNGEERAKGNILERFSAQQFPDLHSELNLSSLELGDSALYFCASSASGRLTDTQYFGPGTRLTVL.

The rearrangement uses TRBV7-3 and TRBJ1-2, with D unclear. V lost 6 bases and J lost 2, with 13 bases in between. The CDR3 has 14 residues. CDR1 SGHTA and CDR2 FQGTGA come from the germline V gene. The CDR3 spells CASRLPGRNYGYTF. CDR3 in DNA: TGTGCCAGCAGGTTACCCGGCCGGAACTATGGCTACACCTTC. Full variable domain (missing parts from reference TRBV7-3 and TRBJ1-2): GAGVSQTPSNKVTEKGKYVELRCDPISGHTALYWYRQSLGQGPEFLIYFQGTGAADDSGLPNDRFFAVRPEGSVSTLKIQRTERGDSAVYLCASRLPGRNYGYTFGSGTRLTVV.

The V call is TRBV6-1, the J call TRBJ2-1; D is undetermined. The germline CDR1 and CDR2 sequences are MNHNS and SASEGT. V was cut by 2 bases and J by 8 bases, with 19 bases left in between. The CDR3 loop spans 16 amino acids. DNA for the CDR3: TGTGCCAGCAGTGAAAGGCGTGGGGTGCCTTCGGATGAGCAGTTCTTC. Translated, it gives CASSERRGVPSDEQFF.

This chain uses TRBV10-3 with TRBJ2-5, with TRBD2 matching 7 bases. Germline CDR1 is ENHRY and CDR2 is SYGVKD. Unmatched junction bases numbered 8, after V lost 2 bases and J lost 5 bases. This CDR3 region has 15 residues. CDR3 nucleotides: TGTGCCATCAGTGAGCGGGAGGTGGAGGGGGAGACCCAGTACTTC. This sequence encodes CAISEREVEGETQYF.

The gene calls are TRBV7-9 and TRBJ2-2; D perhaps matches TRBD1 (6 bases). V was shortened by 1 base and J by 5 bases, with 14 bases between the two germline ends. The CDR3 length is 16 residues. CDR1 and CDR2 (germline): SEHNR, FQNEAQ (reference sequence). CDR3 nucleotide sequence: TGTGCCAGCAGCTTAGGAAGTCAGGGGCGGACCGGGGAGCTGTTTTTT. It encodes CASSLGSQGRTGELFF. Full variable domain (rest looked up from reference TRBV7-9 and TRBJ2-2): DTGVSQNPRHKITKRGQNVTFRCDPISEHNRLYWYRQTLGQGPEFLTYFQNEAQLEKSRLLSDRFSAERPKGSFSTLEIQRTEQGDSAMYLCASSLGSQGRTGELFFGEGSRLTVL.

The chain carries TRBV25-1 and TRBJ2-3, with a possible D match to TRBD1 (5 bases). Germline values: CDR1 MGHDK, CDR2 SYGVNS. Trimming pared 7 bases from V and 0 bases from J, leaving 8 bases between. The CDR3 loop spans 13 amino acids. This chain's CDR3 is CASKGVSTDTQYF. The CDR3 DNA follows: TGTGCCAGCAAAGGGGTCAGCACAGATACGCAGTATTTT.